This T cell receptor beta chain was retrieved from a study of T cells in Graves' hyperthyroidism and ophthalmopathy. Enrolled ophthalmopathy patients presented with a Clinical Activity Score of at least 3, a NOSPECS grade of at least 4, and disease duration under 3 months. The CDR3 runs to 14 residues. Germline assignment: CDR1 SQVTM and CDR2 ANQGSEA. Trimming cost V 4 bases and J 1 base, with 11 bases left between them. TCR beta CDR3 region amplification was performed from RNA transcripts. When the TCR CDR3 underwent first-round RT-PCR, the HTBI primer set was used. One entry per CDR3 protein, called by TCRdb with MiXCR from the multiplex PCR reads. The sample has roughly 350,000 distinct CDR3 sequences; around 15% are singletons.

The receptor's source is a woman in her forties with Graves' ophthalmopathy. This chain joins TRBV29-1 and TRBJ1-3; tentatively, D is TRBD1 (6 bases). The sequenced sample was blood. The CDR3 region has the DNA TGCAGCGTTGTCACAGGGTTTTCTGGAAACACCATATATTTT. This codes for CSVVTGFSGNTIYF.